The 25 T cell receptor beta chains below all came from one sample that was sequenced in a study of blood T cell repertoires in COVID-19 (dated by TCRdb to the early 2020s). The library was generated by the immunoSEQ multiplex PCR assay. This immuneACCESS table, as held by TCRdb, lists in-frame sequences with V and J called but not all clones. Of the missing ones, under half trace to an unresolved V gene in checked studies; the others have no known cause. Counted in this sample were 300,000 to 350,000 clones; roughly 90% of them appeared once. Of the sample, almost 4% is held by the ten largest clones. The specimen sequenced was PBMCs or T cells enriched from blood (not recorded which). The receptors were gathered from a woman in her twenties or thirties who had been exposed to COVID-19.

The rearrangement joins TRBV2 to TRBJ1-2; D ambiguous. The CDR3 has 16 residues. The V end was cut by 1 base, the J end by 0 bases, with 12 bases between. Germline CDR1 reads SNHLY; CDR2 reads FYNNEI. CDR3 nucleotides: TGTGCCAGCAGTGAAGTCGGGTCGTCAGCTAACTATGGCTACACCTTC. It yields the protein CASSEVGSSANYGYTF.

The chain couples TRBV24-1 to TRBJ1-1, with 7 bases that match TRBD1. V lost 7 bases to trimming and J lost 0 bases; unmatched junction nucleotides: 4. CDR3 length equals 14 residues. Germline CDR1 KGHDR, CDR2 SFDVKD. Here the CDR3 reads CATREQGLNTEAFF. The CDR3 nucleotides are TGTGCCACCAGAGAACAGGGGTTGAACACTGAAGCTTTCTTT.

The V call is TRBV7-2, the J call TRBJ1-1; a possible D gene is TRBD1 (5 bases). CDR3 size: 15 residues. Looked up from germline, CDR1 is SGHTA and CDR2 is FQGNSA. Deletions cut 2 bases from V and 0 bases from J, with 10 bases between. The CDR3 DNA is TGTGCCAGCAGCTTAACCGACAGTTTGAACACTGAAGCTTTCTTT. Translated, it gives CASSLTDSLNTEAFF.

The V and J genes are TRBV19 and TRBJ1-4; unclear D gene. The germline V and J ends were trimmed by 1 base and 8 bases, with 8 bases remaining between them. The CDR3 totals 13 residues. The V gene's germline CDR1 is LNHDA and CDR2 SQIVND (reference sequence). The CDR3 bases are TGTGCCAGTAGTATAGCCGACGGGGAAAAACTGTTTTTT. Translation gives CASSIADGEKLFF.

This clone was observed a handful of times. CDR3 region: CASSQVPPPIRTGRNNEQFF. CDR3 DNA: TGCGCCAGCAGCCAAGTCCCTCCCCCGATCCGGACTGGACGAAACAATGAGCAGTTCTTC. V usage is TRBV4-1 and J usage is TRBJ2-1; TRBD2 is a possible D gene (5 bases). The CDR3 is made up of 20 amino acids. V lost 1 base and J 5 bases, leaving 27 bases between the germline ends. Per the germline V gene, CDR1 is MGHRA and CDR2 is YSYEKL.

The chain has TRBV6-5 and TRBJ2-1; the match to TRBD2 covers 12 bases. This CDR3 region has 15 residues. V lost 5 bases, J lost 7 bases, and 6 bases stayed unmatched. In germline, CDR1 is MNHEY, CDR2 SVGAGI. The CDR3 nucleotides read TGTGCCAGCAGTAGGACTAGCGGGGTTTTAAATGAGCAGTTCTTC. It yields the protein CASSRTSGVLNEQFF.

This chain connects TRBV5-4 to TRBJ2-7; a weak D match, TRBD1 (6 bases). This CDR3 has 14 residues. Trimming shortened V by 2 bases and J by 6 bases, and 15 bases separated the two germline ends. CDR1 SGHNT and CDR2 YYREEE come from the germline V gene (reference sequence). CDR3 nucleotides: TGTGCCAGCAGCTTCAACAGGGAGTTAGTCGAGCAGTACTTC. As protein: CASSFNRELVEQYF.

As for this clone: This same CDR3 is encoded by further DNA sequences in the sample. The chain has TRBV9 and TRBJ2-7, with 8 bases fitting TRBD1. Trimming cost V 0 bases and J 1 base; bases outside gene matches: 3. Germline lookup yields CDR1 SGDLS and CDR2 YYNGEE. The CDR3 is 15 amino acids. For the CDR3, the DNA is TGTGCCAGCAGCGTAGGGCAGGGGGCATCCTACGAGCAGTACTTC. This codes for CASSVGQGASYEQYF.

The V call is TRBV4-1, the J call TRBJ1-1; no reliable D call. V was pared by 6 bases and J by 2 bases, with 16 bases between. The CDR3 covers 15 residues. From germline, CDR1 is MGHRA and CDR2 YSYEKL. Here the CDR3 DNA reads TGCGCCAGCAGGGAGGAGCCATATCTTAACACTGAAGCTTTCTTT. It is translated as CASREEPYLNTEAFF.

The V gene is TRBV19, the J gene TRBJ1-3, with 7 bases fitting TRBD1. Per germline, CDR1 LNHDA and CDR2 SQIVND (reference sequence). The junction had 11 bases not matched to a gene; V was cut back by 5 bases and J by 4 bases. This CDR3 spans 16 amino acids. The chain's CDR3 is CASSRVWDRRGNTIYF. The DNA for the CDR3 is TGTGCCAGTAGTCGCGTCTGGGACAGAAGAGGAAACACCATATATTTT.

This sequence joins TRBV7-2 and TRBJ2-2; D perhaps matches TRBD2 (5 bases). V was shortened by 3 bases and J by 7 bases, with 12 bases between the two germline ends. This CDR3 contains 14 residues. The germline V gene has CDR1 SGHTA and CDR2 FQGNSA. The CDR3 loop is CASSFMRAGGELFF. CDR3 bases: TGTGCCAGCAGCTTTATGAGGGCCGGCGGGGAGCTGTTTTTT.

The chain uses TRBV7-8 and TRBJ2-3, with D possibly matching TRBD2 (7 bases). The germline CDR1 and CDR2 sequences are SGHVS and FQNEAQ. The CDR3 has 20 residues. The V end was cut by 4 bases, the J end by 5 bases, with 31 bases between. The CDR3 loop reads CASSSPQGRGPIQRGDTQYF. The CDR3 nucleotides read TGTGCCAGCAGCTCCCCCCAGGGGCGGGGGCCCATCCAGCGAGGAGATACGCAGTATTTT.

This chain connects TRBV10-3 to TRBJ1-1; 7 nucleotides match TRBD1. This CDR3 is built from 14 residues. Per the germline V gene, CDR1 is ENHRY and CDR2 is SYGVKD. Trimming took 4 bases from V and 6 from J; bases not matched to a gene: 8. Here the CDR3 reads CAISGGTVISEAFF. In nucleotides, the CDR3 is TGTGCCATCAGTGGGGGGACAGTCATATCTGAAGCTTTCTTT.

CDR3 loop: CASSQGDTYEQYF. CDR3 nucleotide sequence: TGTGCCAGCAGCCAAGGAGATACCTACGAGCAGTACTTC. The J gene is TRBJ2-7, the V gene TRBV4-2; D remains unclear. Trimming stripped 1 base from V and 2 bases from J, with 6 bases between. This CDR3 comprises 13 residues. CDR1 and CDR2 from the germline V gene are LGHNA and YNFKEQ.

The chain couples TRBV5-4 to TRBJ1-1; possibly TRBD1 for D (5 bases). V was trimmed by 4 bases and J by 3 bases, leaving 16 bases between them. The germline CDR1 and CDR2 sequences are SGHNT and YYREEE (reference sequence). This CDR3 comprises 15 residues. CDR3 loop: CASSRGGEMYTEAFF. Here the CDR3 DNA reads TGTGCCAGCAGCCGAGGAGGGGAGATGTACACTGAAGCTTTCTTT.

The V gene is TRBV5-8, the J gene TRBJ2-7, with 8 bases identical to TRBD1. V shed 1 base and J 1 base; nucleotides not matched to a gene: 16. CDR1 SGHTS and CDR2 YDEGEE come from the germline V gene. There are 19 residues in the CDR3. CDR3 in amino acids: CASSLLAGGYTSRSYEQYF. The CDR3 coding sequence is TGTGCCAGCAGCTTGCTGGCAGGGGGCTATACCTCAAGATCCTACGAGCAGTACTTC.

This chain connects TRBV5-4 to TRBJ2-3; D perhaps matches TRBD2 (7 bases). Trimming removed 2 bases at V and 3 bases at J, with 13 bases between. The CDR3 runs to 15 residues. Per the germline V gene, CDR1 is SGHNT and CDR2 is YYREEE (reference sequence). The CDR3 here is CASSFRGARTDTQYF. The CDR3 region has the DNA TGTGCCAGCAGCTTCCGGGGGGCGAGGACAGATACGCAGTATTTT.

The chain combines TRBV7-9 with TRBJ1-2; maybe TRBD1 (5 bases). Trimming left V 6 bases short and J 5 bases short, with 10 bases between. The CDR3 extends over 12 amino acids. Germline CDR1 SEHNR, CDR2 FQNEAQ (reference sequence). This CDR3 is CASSDQGYGYTF. The CDR3 DNA reads as TGTGCCAGCAGTGACCAGGGTTATGGCTACACCTTC.

The V and J genes are TRBV5-5 and TRBJ2-7; possibly TRBD2 for D (6 bases). The CDR3 runs 15 residues. Germline-derived CDR1 and CDR2 are SGHKS and YYEKEE (reference sequence). Trimming shortened V by 4 bases and J by 6 bases, and 20 bases separated the two germline ends. The CDR3, as DNA: TGTGCCAGCAGCCCCTCCGGGACTTCTGCCCTCGAGCAGTACTTC. Amino acid sequence: CASSPSGTSALEQYF.

The chain has TRBV24-1 and TRBJ2-7; D perhaps matches TRBD1 (6 bases). Germline V lookup: CDR1 KGHDR, CDR2 SFDVKD. Trimming stripped 3 bases from V and 6 bases from J, with 11 bases between. The CDR3 is 13 amino acids. The CDR3 nucleotides read TGTGCCACCAGTGATAACAGGGTAAGCGAGCAGTACTTC. This sequence encodes CATSDNRVSEQYF.

CDR3 nucleotides: TGTGCCAGCAGCCCTCGAGCCGGGAGAGAGACCCAGTACTTC. Amino acid sequence: CASSPRAGRETQYF. V gene TRBV9 combines with J gene TRBJ2-5, with D possibly being TRBD2 (6 bases). Trimming removed 4 bases from V and 4 bases from J, with 14 bases in between. The CDR3 has 14 amino acids. Per the germline V gene, CDR1 is SGDLS and CDR2 is YYNGEE.

The V gene is TRBV4-1, the J gene TRBJ1-1; D is undetermined. The CDR3 runs to 15 residues. V was trimmed by 0 bases and J by 0 bases, leaving 8 bases between them. The germline CDR1 and CDR2 sequences are MGHRA and YSYEKL. The CDR3 DNA is TGCGCCAGCAGCCAAGACCCAGGAATGAACACTGAAGCTTTCTTT. It specifies CASSQDPGMNTEAFF.

The chain joins TRBV11-2 to TRBJ1-1, with D perhaps matching TRBD1 (6 bases). The V gene lost 4 bases and the J gene lost 0 bases, with 6 bases spanning the gap. The CDR3 has 13 amino acids. Germline CDR1 is SGHAT and CDR2 is FQNNGV. The CDR3 protein is CASSYRVNTEAFF. Here the CDR3 DNA reads TGTGCCAGCAGCTACAGGGTGAACACTGAAGCTTTCTTT.

This rearrangement joins TRBV2 to TRBJ1-6; D perhaps matches TRBD1 (5 bases). V dropped 6 bases and J dropped 16 bases, with 13 bases sitting between them. In germline, CDR1 is SNHLY, CDR2 FYNNEI. The CDR3 covers 11 residues. CDR3 amino acids: CASRALGGLHF. The CDR3 DNA reads as TGTGCCAGCAGAGCGCTGGGGGGTCTCCACTTT.

The table lists this clone with a count of one. The chain carries TRBV5-1 and TRBJ1-4; possible D gene TRBD1, 6 bases. The CDR3 is 15 residues long. Germline CDR1 reads SGHRS; CDR2 reads YFSETQ. V shed 3 bases and J shed 1 base, with 10 bases lying between them. This chain's CDR3 is CASSYTGLTNEKLFF. The CDR3 DNA follows: TGCGCCAGCAGCTACACAGGGCTAACTAATGAAAAACTGTTTTTT.